This is a list of T cell receptor beta chains from one sample in a study of blood T cell repertoires in COVID-19. Method: immunoSEQ multiplex PCR; TCRdb's copy keeps in-frame clones and lacks some. The sample has approximately 100,000 clones, over 70% seen once. The sequencing sample was made of peripheral blood. The origin of the receptors is a woman in her fifties or sixties with acute or convalescent COVID-19. The CDR3 runs from the conserved cysteine through the conserved F or W. Fields, in order: CDR3 protein, CDR3 DNA, clone size, CDR3 length, V gene, J gene, D gene. A D gene is named only where the DNA matches it firmly. The listing skips clone size in some rows; elsewhere it reads once, few, many or a size class.

cdr3_aa: CASSQDPGGTLNYGYTF
cdr3_nt: TGCGCCAGCAGCCAAGATCCTGGAGGGACCCTCAACTATGGCTACACCTTC
clone_size: few
cdr3_length: 17
v_call: TRBV4-1
j_call: TRBJ1-2
d_call: -

cdr3_aa: CASSLVVGGIDNEQFF
cdr3_nt: TGCGCCAGCAGCTTGGTGGTCGGGGGGATCGATAATGAGCAGTTCTTC
clone_size: -
cdr3_length: 16
v_call: TRBV5-1
j_call: TRBJ2-1
d_call: TRBD2

cdr3_aa: CASSLTHQYEQYF
cdr3_nt: TGTGCCAGCAGCTTAACTCACCAGTACGAGCAGTACTTC
clone_size: -
cdr3_length: 13
v_call: TRBV7-3
j_call: TRBJ2-7
d_call: -

cdr3_aa: CASSEGTTYEQYF
cdr3_nt: TGTGCCAGCAGTGAGGGCACCACCTACGAGCAGTACTTC
clone_size: -
cdr3_length: 13
v_call: TRBV6-1
j_call: TRBJ2-7
d_call: -

cdr3_aa: CASSLRPGDYGYTF
cdr3_nt: TGCGCCAGCAGCTTGAGGCCAGGGGACTATGGCTACACCTTC
clone_size: -
cdr3_length: 14
v_call: TRBV5-1
j_call: TRBJ1-2
d_call: -

cdr3_aa: CASSLTGTGSNQPQHF
cdr3_nt: TGTGCCAGCAGCTTAACCGGGACAGGGAGCAATCAGCCCCAGCATTTT
clone_size: -
cdr3_length: 16
v_call: TRBV5-8
j_call: TRBJ1-5
d_call: TRBD1

cdr3_aa: CASSGTLRRTEAFF
cdr3_nt: TGTGCCAGCAGCGGAACCTTAAGGAGGACTGAAGCTTTCTTT
clone_size: -
cdr3_length: 14
v_call: TRBV3-1/TRBV3-2
j_call: TRBJ1-1
d_call: -

cdr3_aa: CASSWGLAEYNEQFF
cdr3_nt: TGCGCCAGCAGCTGGGGACTAGCGGAATACAATGAGCAGTTCTTC
clone_size: -
cdr3_length: 15
v_call: TRBV5-1
j_call: TRBJ2-1
d_call: TRBD2

cdr3_aa: CASSIPPNQPQHF
cdr3_nt: TGTGCCAGTAGTATCCCCCCAAATCAGCCCCAGCATTTT
clone_size: -
cdr3_length: 13
v_call: TRBV19
j_call: TRBJ1-5
d_call: -

cdr3_aa: CASSFNRPIGEQYF
cdr3_nt: TGTGCCAGCAGCTTTAACAGGCCTATTGGCGAGCAGTACTTC
clone_size: -
cdr3_length: 14
v_call: TRBV5-6
j_call: TRBJ2-7
d_call: -

cdr3_aa: CASSDGRSAYGYTF
cdr3_nt: TGTGCCAGCAGTGACGGCAGGTCGGCCTATGGCTACACCTTC
clone_size: -
cdr3_length: 14
v_call: TRBV25-1
j_call: TRBJ1-2
d_call: -

cdr3_aa: CASSTPGQDNQPQHF
cdr3_nt: TGTGCCAGCAGCACGCCGGGACAGGACAATCAGCCCCAGCATTTT
clone_size: -
cdr3_length: 15
v_call: TRBV28
j_call: TRBJ1-5
d_call: TRBD1

cdr3_aa: CASRSGPAQGYTF
cdr3_nt: TGTGCCAGCAGATCAGGCCCCGCCCAAGGCTACACCTTC
clone_size: once
cdr3_length: 13
v_call: TRBV12-3/TRBV12-4
j_call: TRBJ1-2
d_call: -

cdr3_aa: CASSYPPGGSSYEQYF
cdr3_nt: TGTGCCAGCAGTTACCCACCTGGGGGCAGCTCCTACGAGCAGTACTTC
clone_size: -
cdr3_length: 16
v_call: TRBV6-5
j_call: TRBJ2-7
d_call: -

cdr3_aa: CASSRDRANTEAFF
cdr3_nt: TGCGCCAGCAGCCGGGACAGGGCGAACACTGAAGCTTTCTTT
clone_size: -
cdr3_length: 14
v_call: TRBV5-1
j_call: TRBJ1-1
d_call: TRBD1

cdr3_aa: CASSLGSFTDTQYF
cdr3_nt: TGCGCCAGCAGCTTGGGCAGTTTCACAGATACGCAGTATTTT
clone_size: -
cdr3_length: 14
v_call: TRBV5-1
j_call: TRBJ2-3
d_call: -

cdr3_aa: CASSPPGSQDYGYTF
cdr3_nt: TGTGCCAGCTCACCACCAGGGAGTCAAGACTATGGCTACACCTTC
clone_size: -
cdr3_length: 15
v_call: TRBV18
j_call: TRBJ1-2
d_call: -

cdr3_aa: CATSDAGNYEQYF
cdr3_nt: TGTGCCACCAGTGACGCAGGGAATTACGAGCAGTACTTC
clone_size: -
cdr3_length: 13
v_call: TRBV24-1
j_call: TRBJ2-7
d_call: -

cdr3_aa: CASSWGVFRTEAFF
cdr3_nt: TGTGCCAGCAGTTGGGGGGTTTTTCGCACTGAAGCTTTCTTT
clone_size: -
cdr3_length: 14
v_call: TRBV6-5
j_call: TRBJ1-1
d_call: -

cdr3_aa: CASIRQGSVTEAFF
cdr3_nt: TGTGCCAGCATTCGCCAGGGGAGCGTAACTGAAGCTTTCTTT
clone_size: -
cdr3_length: 14
v_call: TRBV28
j_call: TRBJ1-1
d_call: -

cdr3_aa: CAISLGDMDQPQHF
cdr3_nt: TGTGCCATCAGTTTAGGGGATATGGATCAGCCCCAGCATTTT
clone_size: -
cdr3_length: 14
v_call: TRBV10-3
j_call: TRBJ1-5
d_call: -

cdr3_aa: CSVFRGGRTEAFF
cdr3_nt: TGCAGCGTTTTCAGAGGGGGCAGGACTGAAGCTTTCTTT
clone_size: once
cdr3_length: 13
v_call: TRBV29-1
j_call: TRBJ1-1
d_call: TRBD1

cdr3_aa: CASSPRERGYTF
cdr3_nt: TGTGCCAGCAGTCCGCGGGAGCGTGGCTACACCTTC
clone_size: medium-sized
cdr3_length: 12
v_call: TRBV2
j_call: TRBJ1-2
d_call: -